This T cell receptor beta chain was sequenced in a study of blood T cell repertoires in COVID-19. Authors' processing steps: Amplification from reference gene primers served as the basis for estimated nucleated cell counts. Generated by immunoSEQ multiplex PCR, the TCRdb table keeps only in-frame clones and is missing some. V, J and clone size reflect that table, while D and trimming were determined from the DNA. The sample carries 200,000 to 300,000 clones, 75% to 90% recorded once. Sequencing was performed on PBMCs or T cells enriched from blood (not recorded which). The TCR sequence derives from a woman between 35 and 50 years old with acute COVID-19.

As DNA, the CDR3 is TGCGCCAGCAGCCCCCGGACTAGCGGGAGGACGACGTACGAGCAGTACTTC. As protein: CASSPRTSGRTTYEQYF. The chain couples TRBV5-1 to TRBJ2-7; 14 positions agree with TRBD2. With 4 bases clipped from V and 4 bases from J, the junction kept 10 bases outside the gene matches. From germline, CDR1 is SGHRS and CDR2 YFSETQ. The CDR3 sequence is 17 residues long.